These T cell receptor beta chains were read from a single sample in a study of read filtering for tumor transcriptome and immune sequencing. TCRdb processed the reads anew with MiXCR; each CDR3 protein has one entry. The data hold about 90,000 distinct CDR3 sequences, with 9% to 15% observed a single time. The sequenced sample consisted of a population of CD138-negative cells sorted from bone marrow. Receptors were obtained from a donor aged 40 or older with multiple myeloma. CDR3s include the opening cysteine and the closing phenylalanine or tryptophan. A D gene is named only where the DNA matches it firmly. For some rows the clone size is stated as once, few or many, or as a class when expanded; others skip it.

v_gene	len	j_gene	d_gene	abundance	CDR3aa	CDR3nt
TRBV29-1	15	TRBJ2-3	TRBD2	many	CSVAGGRLSSDTQYF	TGCAGCGTTGCGGGAGGACGGTTGAGCTCAGATACGCAGTATTTT
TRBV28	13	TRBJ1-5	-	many	CASSLDSYQPQHF	TGTGCCAGCAGTCTGGACAGCTATCAGCCCCAGCATTTT
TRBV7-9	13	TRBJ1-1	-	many	CASSSREATEAFF	TGTGCCAGCAGCTCCAGGGAAGCCACTGAAGCTTTCTTT
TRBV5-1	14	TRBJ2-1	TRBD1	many	CASSGQAVGNEQFF	TGCGCCAGTTCGGGACAGGCGGTCGGCAATGAGCAGTTCTTC
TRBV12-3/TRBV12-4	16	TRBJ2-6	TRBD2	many	CASSLREGAGANVLTF	TGTGCCAGCAGCCTACGGGAGGGGGCTGGGGCCAACGTCCTGACTTTC
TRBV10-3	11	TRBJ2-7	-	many	CAISEGYEQYF	TGTGCCATCAGTGAGGGTTACGAGCAGTACTTC
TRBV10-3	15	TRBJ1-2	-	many	CAISERMTPELGVTF	TGTGCCATCAGCGAGAGAATGACCCCTGAGCTGGGGGTCACCTTC
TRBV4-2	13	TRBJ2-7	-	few	CASSQEYSYKQYF	TGTGCCAGCAGCCAAGAATACAGCTACAAGCAGTACTTC
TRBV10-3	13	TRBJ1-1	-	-	CAISESSGTEAFF	TGTGCCATCAGTGAGTCGAGTGGGACTGAAGCTTTCTTT
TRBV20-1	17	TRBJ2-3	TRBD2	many	CSARAMSGRALTDTQYF	TGCAGTGCTAGAGCTATGAGCGGGAGGGCCCTCACAGATACGCAGTATTTT
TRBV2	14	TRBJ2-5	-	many	CASSEQQGEETQYF	TGTGCCAGCAGTGAACAGCAGGGAGAAGAGACCCAGTACTTC
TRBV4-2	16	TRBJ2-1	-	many	CASSQEGTNSYNEQFF	TGTGCCAGCAGCCAAGAGGGGACCAACTCCTACAATGAGCAGTTCTTC
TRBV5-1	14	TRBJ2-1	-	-	CASSLGPQDNEQFF	TGCGCCAGCAGCTTAGGACCCCAGGACAATGAGCAGTTCTTC
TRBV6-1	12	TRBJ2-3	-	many	CASRAGTDTQYF	TGTGCCAGTAGGGCAGGGACAGATACGCAGTATTTT
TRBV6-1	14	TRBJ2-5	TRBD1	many	CASQDRGGGETQYF	TGTGCCAGCCAGGACAGGGGCGGTGGAGAGACCCAGTACTTC
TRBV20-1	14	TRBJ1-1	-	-	CSARAPGSNTEAFF	TGCAGTGCAAGGGCACCCGGTTCGAACACTGAAGCTTTCTTT
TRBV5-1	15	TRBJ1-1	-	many	CASSLQFGTSTEAFF	TGCGCCAGCAGCTTGCAATTCGGCACAAGCACTGAAGCTTTCTTT
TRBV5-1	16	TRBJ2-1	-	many	CASSLATLRDSNEQFF	TGCGCCAGCAGCTTGGCCACACTCCGGGACTCCAATGAGCAGTTCTTC
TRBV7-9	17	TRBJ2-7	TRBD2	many	CASSLNSGSTSVYEQYF	TGTGCCAGCAGCTTAAACTCGGGATCCACTAGCGTCTACGAGCAGTACTTC
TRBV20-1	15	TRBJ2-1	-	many	CSASSYREHSNEQFF	TGCAGTGCTTCCTCTTATCGGGAGCATTCCAATGAGCAGTTCTTC
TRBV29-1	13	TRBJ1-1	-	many	CSADLSMNTEAFF	TGCAGCGCCGATTTATCCATGAACACTGAAGCTTTCTTT
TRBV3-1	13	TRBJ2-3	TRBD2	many	CASSPRGADTQYF	TGTGCCAGCAGCCCCCGGGGGGCAGATACGCAGTATTTT
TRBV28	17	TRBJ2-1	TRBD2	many	CASKARGGGSSYNEQFF	TGTGCCAGCAAGGCGCGTGGGGGAGGGTCCTCCTACAATGAGCAGTTCTTC
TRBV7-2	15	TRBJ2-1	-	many	CASSFERRSYNGQFF	TGTGCCAGCAGCTTCGAGAGGAGGTCCTACAATGGGCAGTTCTTC
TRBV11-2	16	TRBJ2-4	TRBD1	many	CASSFPDRGAKNIQYF	TGTGCCAGCAGCTTCCCCGACAGGGGAGCCAAAAACATTCAGTACTTC
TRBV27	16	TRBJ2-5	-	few	CASSLRAGPGQETQYF	TGTGCCAGCAGTTTACGCGCAGGGCCTGGCCAAGAGACCCAGTACTTC
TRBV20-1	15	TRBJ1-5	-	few	CSAPASDIGNQPQHF	TGCAGTGCCCCAGCATCGGATATTGGCAATCAGCCCCAGCATTTT
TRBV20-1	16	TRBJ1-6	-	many	CSAREGFSSYNSPLHF	TGCAGTGCTAGAGAGGGTTTTAGCTCCTATAATTCACCCCTCCACTTT
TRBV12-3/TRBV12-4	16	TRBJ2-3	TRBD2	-	CASRPSGRGVGDTQYF	TGTGCCAGCAGACCTAGCGGGAGGGGTGTAGGCGATACGCAGTATTTT
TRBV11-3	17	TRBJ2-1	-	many	CASSSPWEPSFYNEQFF	TGTGCCAGCAGCTCCCCATGGGAGCCTTCTTTCTACAATGAGCAGTTCTTC
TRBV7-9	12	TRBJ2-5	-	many	CASSSQDGTQYF	TGTGCCAGCAGCAGTCAGGATGGGACCCAGTACTTC
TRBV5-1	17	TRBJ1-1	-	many	CASSPRVVTTMNTEAFF	TGCGCCAGCAGCCCGAGAGTGGTAACTACCATGAACACTGAAGCTTTCTTT
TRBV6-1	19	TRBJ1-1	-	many	CASSEGGSSIFYMNTEAFF	TGTGCCAGCAGTGAAGGGGGCAGCTCGATCTTCTACATGAACACTGAAGCTTTCTTT